A single sample gave rise to the 21 T cell receptor beta chains below, sequenced in a study of molecular identifiers for immune sequencing clone quantification. TCRdb independently ran MiXCR on the PCR reads; one entry per CDR3 protein. The table lists more than 550,000 distinct CDR3 sequences, about 25% of them singletons. Sequencing was performed on naive CD8+ T cells from blood, with Jurkat cell RNA spiked in. Subset defined: FACS-sorted CD8+CD4-CCR7+CD45RA+ naive T cells. Source of these receptors: a human donor in good health. Some libraries in this study had Jurkat cell RNA spiked in.

Concerning this clonotype itself: Compared with germline, one end of the junction differs, possibly owing to a read error. J is TRBJ1-2 and V is TRBV10-3; TRBD1 matches at 7 bases. The CDR3 extends over 13 amino acids. CDR1 is ENHRY, CDR2 SYGVKD, per germline. The CDR3 nucleotides read TGTGCCATCAGTGAGACAGGGGAGAGTGGCTGCACCTTC. Translating it yields CAISETGESGCTF.

The chain has TRBV28 and TRBJ2-7, with 9 bases aligning to TRBD2. The CDR3 is made up of 15 amino acids. Germline-derived CDR1 and CDR2 are MDHEN and SYDVKM. Trimming at V came to 7 bases and at J to 3 bases, leaving 10 bases not matched to a gene. CDR3: CASTDGTSLVYEQYF. The DNA for the CDR3 is TGTGCCAGCACTGACGGGACTAGCCTAGTCTACGAGCAGTACTTC. Together with reference TRBV28 and TRBJ2-7, the CDR3 gives the full variable domain: DVKVTQSSRYLVKRTGEKVFLECVQDMDHENMFWYRQDPGLGLRLIYFSYDVKMKEKGDIPEGYSVSREKKERFSLILESASTNQTSMYLCASTDGTSLVYEQYFGPGTRLTVT.

This clonotype has at least ten counts. V gene TRBV9 combines with J gene TRBJ2-7; D is unclear. This CDR3 spans 13 amino acids. V lost 4 bases and J lost 5, with 13 bases in between. In germline, CDR1 is SGDLS, CDR2 YYNGEE. CDR3 sequence reads: CASSPTRTHEQYF. The CDR3 bases are TGTGCCAGCAGCCCGACGCGGACCCACGAGCAGTACTTC.

This clonotype was picked up a small number of times. The rearrangement joins TRBV5-1 to TRBJ2-5; 15 positions agree with TRBD2. Per germline, CDR1 SGHRS and CDR2 YFSETQ. The CDR3 sequence is 16 residues long. J gave up 4 bases and V 4 bases, and 5 bases lay outside the gene matches. CDR3 nucleotide sequence: TGCGCCAGCAGCCAGGGACTAGCGGGGGGCCGAGAGACCCAGTACTTC. Its translation: CASSQGLAGGRETQYF.

Notes on this clonotype: It is unclear where the CDR3 begins or ends on the DNA, so no DNA is shown, and the CDR3 is as TCRdb lists it. The J gene is TRBJ1-4, the V gene TRBV6-2 or TRBV6-3. With termini counted, the CDR3 has 14 amino acids. Germline values: CDR1 MNHEY, CDR2 SVGEGT. The CDR3 here is CASSSSDLAEKLFF.

This clonotype has ten or more counts. The chain uses TRBV7-9 and TRBJ2-6, with no clear D. V was clipped by 0 bases and J by 0 bases, with 6 bases between them. Germline-derived CDR1 and CDR2 are SEHNR and FQNEAQ (reference sequence). The CDR3 totals 16 residues. For the CDR3, the DNA is TGTGCCAGCAGCTTAGCAACAGTCTCTGGGGCCAACGTCCTGACTTTC. Amino acids: CASSLATVSGANVLTF.

The chain uses TRBV6-1 and TRBJ2-7; D may be TRBD1 (7 bases). This CDR3 contains 15 residues. Germline CDR1 reads MNHNS; CDR2 reads SASEGT. The V end was cut by 1 base, the J end by 1 base, with 11 bases between. The CDR3 spells CASSEGSGGSYEQYF. Here the CDR3 DNA reads TGTGCCAGCAGTGAAGGGTCAGGGGGGTCCTACGAGCAGTACTTC.

This clonotype turned up a few times. The conserved closing phenylalanine or tryptophan is absent in this CDR3, likely reflecting a read error. The chain links TRBV20-1 to TRBJ2-3; 7 nucleotides align to TRBD2. Trimming took 3 bases from V and 9 from J; bases not matched to a gene: 15. The CDR3 is 15 amino acids. The germline V gene encodes CDR1 DFQATT and CDR2 SNEGSKA (reference sequence). The CDR3 coding sequence is TGCAGTGCTAGGAATCTAGCGGACTTGGATTGGACGCAGTATTCT. Protein product: CSARNLADLDWTQYS.

This clonotype was seen a few times. The chain has TRBV27 and TRBJ2-7, with TRBD1 matching 9 bases. CDR1 and CDR2 (germline): MNHEY, SMNVEV (reference sequence). The CDR3 is 17 amino acids. The trim removed 5 bases at V and 3 bases at J, leaving 14 bases unmatched. The CDR3 is CASSTDDRGGPHYEQYF. CDR3 in DNA: TGTGCCAGCAGTACGGACGACAGGGGGGGCCCCCACTACGAGCAGTACTTC.

This clonotype was found many times. The J gene is TRBJ2-1, the V gene TRBV30, with D possibly called TRBD1 or TRBD2 (6 bases each). Germline V gene lookup returns CDR1 GTSNPN and CDR2 SVGIG (reference sequence). The CDR3 has 17 amino acids. Trimming removed 0 bases from V and 8 bases from J, with 23 bases in between. CDR3 region: CAWSVPLPGATADEQFF. The CDR3 bases are TGTGCCTGGAGTGTACCCCTCCCGGGGGCCACCGCGGATGAGCAGTTCTTC.

For this clonotype: A much larger clone differs by one base, so this may be a read error. The chain couples TRBV7-6 to TRBJ2-6, with 10 bases aligning to TRBD2. The CDR3 length is 21 residues. The ends lost 4 bases at V and 1 base at J; junction bases unmatched: 16. Germline CDR1 reads SGHVS; CDR2 reads FNYEAQ. This chain's CDR3 is CASSSTYLPSGSLSGANVLTF. DNA for the CDR3: TGTGCCAGCAGCTCAACCTATCTCCCTAGCGGGAGCCTATCTGGGGCCAACGTCCTGACTTTC.

This clonotype has a count of ten or more. The genes are TRBV30 and TRBJ2-7; TRBD2 matches at 7 bases. The CDR3 sequence is 15 residues long. The J segment lost 4 bases and the V segment lost 2 bases, leaving 11 bases of the junction unmatched. Looked up from germline, CDR1 is GTSNPN and CDR2 is SVGIG (reference sequence). CDR3 region: CAWSLSGGGFYEQYF. In DNA, the CDR3 is TGTGCCTGGAGTCTATCGGGAGGCGGTTTTTACGAGCAGTACTTC.

This clonotype appeared a few times. This chain uses TRBV13 with TRBJ1-2; TRBD1 aligns across 7 bases. Germline V gives CDR1 PRHDT, CDR2 FYEKMQ (reference sequence). The trim removed 3 bases at V and 6 bases at J, leaving 10 bases unmatched. This CDR3 contains 15 residues. In DNA form, the CDR3 reads TGTGCCAGCAGCTTTTATAGAGGGGGCGAGGATGGCTACACCTTC. Its protein product is CASSFYRGGEDGYTF. The whole variable domain, remainder taken from reference TRBV13 and TRBJ1-2, is AAGVIQSPRHLIKEKRETATLKCYPIPRHDTVYWYQQGPGQDPQFLISFYEKMQSDKGSIPDRFSAQQFSDYHSELNMSSLELGDSALYFCASSFYRGGEDGYTFGSGTRLTVV.

This clonotype was detected ten times or more. The rearrangement joins TRBV5-4 to TRBJ2-3; 10 nucleotides match TRBD2. The CDR3 consists of 15 residues. The germline V gene has CDR1 SGHNT and CDR2 YYREEE (reference sequence). The junction had 6 bases not matched to a gene; V was cut back by 2 bases and J by 6 bases. CDR3 nucleotides: TGTGCCAGCAGCTTAAAACTAGCGGGGACGGATACGCAGTATTTT. This translates into CASSLKLAGTDTQYF. The full variable domain, rest sourced from reference TRBV5-4 and TRBJ2-3, is ETGVTQSPTHLIKTRGQQVTLRCSSQSGHNTVSWYQQALGQGPQFIFQYYREEENGRGNFPPRFSGLQFPNYSSELNVNALELDDSALYLCASSLKLAGTDTQYFGPGTRLTVL.

This clonotype was seen many times. This rearrangement joins TRBV7-9 to TRBJ1-1, with D unclear. The germline V gene has CDR1 SEHNR and CDR2 FQNEAQ (reference sequence). The CDR3 contains 17 residues. V was pared by 4 bases and J by 3 bases, with 21 bases between. The CDR3 region is CASSSGDLGLKDTEAFF. CDR3 nucleotides: TGTGCCAGCAGCTCAGGTGATCTGGGCCTGAAAGACACTGAAGCTTTCTTT.

About this clonotype itself: This CDR3 fails to terminate in the conserved phenylalanine or tryptophan, so it likely reflects a read error. The chain couples TRBV3-1 to TRBJ2-1; no clear D gene. V lost 3 bases and J lost 9, with 9 bases in between. CDR3 length: 12 residues. In germline, CDR1 is LGHDT, CDR2 YNNKEL (reference sequence). The CDR3 protein is CASSHELGEQFL. The CDR3 coding sequence is TGTGCCAGCAGCCATGAGTTGGGTGAGCAGTTCCTC.

In its sample, this clonotype was seen once. A read error may explain this, as a much larger clone is one base away. This chain joins TRBV28 and TRBJ1-1; D is unresolved. The CDR3 sequence is 14 residues long. Germline assignment: CDR1 MDHEN and CDR2 SYDVKM. CDR3 coding DNA: TGTGCCAGCGGTTTATACGGGGTGAACACTGAAGCTTTCTTT. Its protein product is CASGLYGVNTEAFF.

DNA of the CDR3: TGCAGTGCTAGAATTTTTCTAGCGGGAGATAATGAGCAGTTCTTC. This translates into CSARIFLAGDNEQFF. This rearrangement joins TRBV20-1 to TRBJ2-1, with 10 bases fitting TRBD2. The CDR3 length is 15 residues. CDR1 is DFQATT, CDR2 SNEGSKA, per germline (reference sequence). The J segment lost 7 bases and the V segment lost 2 bases, leaving 8 bases of the junction unmatched.

This clonotype has ten or more counts. This chain joins TRBV7-9 and TRBJ2-7; TRBD1 is a possible D gene (5 bases). The CDR3 is 14 residues long. Trimming took 1 base from V and 5 from J, leaving 12 bases between them. Per the germline V gene, CDR1 is SEHNR and CDR2 is FQNEAQ (reference sequence). CDR3 in DNA: TGTGCCAGCAGCTTAGGGCTAGTGGGGCACGAGCAGTACTTC. Translating gives CASSLGLVGHEQYF.

This clonotype was found many times. The genes are TRBV4-1 and TRBJ2-7; tentative D call: TRBD1 (6 bases). CDR3 length: 16 residues. The germline V gene has CDR1 MGHRA and CDR2 YSYEKL. V was trimmed by 3 bases and J by 4 bases, leaving 19 bases between them. The CDR3 DNA follows: TGCGCCAGCAGCCAGGCCCCCTTGGGGGCTCGGTACGAGCAGTACTTC. Translated: CASSQAPLGARYEQYF.

Ten or more counts support this clonotype. J is TRBJ2-1 and V is TRBV27, with TRBD2 identical over 7 bases. This CDR3 has 15 residues. The trim removed 8 bases at V and 2 bases at J, leaving 9 bases unmatched. Germline V lookup: CDR1 MNHEY, CDR2 SMNVEV (reference sequence). CDR3 in amino acids: CASYDGGGAYNEQFF. In DNA, the CDR3 is TGTGCCAGCTACGATGGCGGGGGTGCCTACAATGAGCAGTTCTTC.